The present TCR beta chain was sequenced within a study of PD-1 blockade in mismatch repair-deficient tumors. About the research overall: All were previously treated, progressing patients with about 12 mismatch repair-deficient cancer types.

The germline V gene has CDR1 MDHEN and CDR2 SYDVKM. The CDR3 contains 11 residues. The J segment lost 7 bases and the V segment lost 8 bases, leaving 5 bases of the junction unmatched. Every patient had mismatch repair deficiency by PCR or immunohistochemistry. Overall study results and limits: Rapid post-treatment expansion, then contraction, generally preceding radiologic response, marked tumor-resident clones.

Only in-frame clones appear in the TCRdb table, and some are missing; sequencing was by immunoSEQ multiplex PCR. The data contain roughly 120,000 clones, around nine tenths of them singletons. About this clone: What it binds is unknown.

The TCR comes from an adult with mismatch repair-deficient cancer. Here the sequenced sample was peripheral blood, taken 70 to 72 weeks after starting pembrolizumab. This chain joins TRBV28 and TRBJ2-7; 7 bases map to TRBD1. CDR3 sequence: CASATGVEQYF. The CDR3 nucleotides read TGTGCCAGCGCAACAGGGGTAGAGCAGTACTTC.